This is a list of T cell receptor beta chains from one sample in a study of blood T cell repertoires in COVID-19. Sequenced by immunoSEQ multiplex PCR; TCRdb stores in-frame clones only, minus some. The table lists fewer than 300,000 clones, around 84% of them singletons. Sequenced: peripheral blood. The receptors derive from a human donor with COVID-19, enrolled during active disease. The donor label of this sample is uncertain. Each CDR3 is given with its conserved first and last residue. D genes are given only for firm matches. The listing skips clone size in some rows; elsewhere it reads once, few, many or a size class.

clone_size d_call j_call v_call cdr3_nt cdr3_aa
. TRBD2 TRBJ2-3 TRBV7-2 TGTGCCAGCAGAAAACTAGCGGCTAGCACAGATACGCAGTATTTT CASRKLAASTDTQYF
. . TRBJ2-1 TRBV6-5 TGTGCCAGCAGTTACTCAGGGGCAGGAGTTTACAATGAGCAGTTCTTC CASSYSGAGVYNEQFF
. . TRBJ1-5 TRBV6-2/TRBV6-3 TGTGCCAGCAGTTACAGTCCCGGGCAGGGTGAAAATCAGCCCCAGCATTTT CASSYSPGQGENQPQHF
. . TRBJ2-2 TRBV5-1 TGCGCCAGCAGCCTAACAGGGTCCAACACCGGGGAGCTGTTTTTT CASSLTGSNTGELFF
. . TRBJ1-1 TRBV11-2 TGTGCCAGCAGCTTCCAGGGATCCCGAACTGAAGCTTTCTTT CASSFQGSRTEAFF
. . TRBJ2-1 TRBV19 TGTGCCAGTAGTATGGAGGACCAGAGATACAATGAGCAGTTCTTC CASSMEDQRYNEQFF
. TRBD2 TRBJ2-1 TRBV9 TGTGCCAGCAGCCCGACTAGCGGGAGGGCCAATGAGCAGTTCTTC CASSPTSGRANEQFF
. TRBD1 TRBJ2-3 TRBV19 TGTGCCAGTAGTGCCCGGGACAGGGAGGGCACAGATACGCAGTATTTT CASSARDREGTDTQYF
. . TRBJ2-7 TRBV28 TGTGCCAGCAGCCCATCGACAGCAACCTACGAGCAGTACTTC CASSPSTATYEQYF
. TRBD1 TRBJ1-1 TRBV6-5 TGTGCCAGCACCTGGGACAGGACGAACACTGAAGCTTTCTTT CASTWDRTNTEAFF
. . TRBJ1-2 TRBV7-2 TGTGCCAGCAGCTTAGACGCGGGGATTGAAGCCTATGGCTACACCTTC CASSLDAGIEAYGYTF
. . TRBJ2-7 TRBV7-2 TGTGCCAGCAGCTCACTAATTGGGGAGCAGTACTTC CASSSLIGEQYF
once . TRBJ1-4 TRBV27 TGTGCCAGCAGTTTAAGAGGAGAGAATGAAAAACTGTTTTTT CASSLRGENEKLFF
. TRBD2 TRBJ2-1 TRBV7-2 TGTGCCAGCAGCTTAACTAGCGGGAGGGGCAATGAGCAGTTCTTC CASSLTSGRGNEQFF
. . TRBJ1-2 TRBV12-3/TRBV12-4 TGTGCCAGCAGTATTTCGTACTATGGCTACACCTTC CASSISYYGYTF
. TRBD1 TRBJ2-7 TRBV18 TGTGCCAGCTCACCTAGGGACAGGGAGGAGGACGAGCAGTACTTC CASSPRDREEDEQYF
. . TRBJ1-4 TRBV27 TGTGCCAGCAGTTTCAGGGCTGGTCCCGGTAATGAAAAACTGTTTTTT CASSFRAGPGNEKLFF
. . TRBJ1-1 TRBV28 TGTGCCAGCCGATATGGGGGGACTGAAGCTTTCTTT CASRYGGTEAFF